A single T cell receptor beta chain is shown here with its context. Its antigen remains unknown. Clones were read by immunoSEQ multiplex PCR, and TCRdb kept only the in-frame ones, dropping some. The sample holds about 51,000 clones, more than 70% seen once. The CDR3 sequence is 16 residues long. From germline, CDR1 is LGHNA and CDR2 YNFKEQ. V was cut by 4 bases and J by 3 bases, with 16 bases left in between. The sample comes from a study of graft-versus-host responses after intestinal transplantation. Turning to the study itself: Recipients got multivisceral, liver-intestinal, or isolated intestinal transplants. Recipients uniformly received anti-thymocyte globulin induction, followed by tacrolimus and steroids for about three years.

Findings and caveats of the study: Maximum circulating GvH clone levels tracked with early post-transplant HvG decreases.

The sample consisted of unstimulated CD4+ T cells sorted from spleen or lymph node cells, taken before transplant. V gene TRBV4-2 combines with J gene TRBJ1-3; possibly TRBD1 for D (5 bases). The source is a human donor who was the organ donor for an intestinal transplant. The CDR3 region is CASSPPPGLYGNTIYF. DNA of the CDR3: TGTGCCAGCAGCCCACCCCCAGGGTTGTATGGAAACACCATATATTTT.